A selection of T cell receptor beta chains follows, all from one sample in a study of T cell responses to AZD1222 COVID-19 vaccine. TCRdb's copy holds only in-frame clones and misses some; the assay was immunoSEQ multiplex PCR. The sample lists about 130,000 clones, roughly 85% occurring once. The source was peripheral blood, collected on day 0 of AZD1222 vaccination. These receptors were obtained from an adult in good health. The CDR3 runs from the conserved cysteine through the conserved F or W. The D gene is left open where the match is weak. Clone size is stated in some rows and not others, as once, few, many or a class when expanded.

CASSFAGTRDTYNEQFF | TGTGCCAGTAGTTTCGCCGGGACTAGAGACACATACAATGAGCAGTTCTTC | TRBJ2-1 | TRBV19 | medium-sized | TRBD2
CASSLAGLAVTGELFF | TGTGCCAGCAGCTTGGCCGGACTAGCTGTAACCGGGGAGCTGTTTTTT | TRBJ2-2 | TRBV7-8 | NA | TRBD2
CASSQDEGQWNTEAFF | TGTGCCAGCAGCCAAGATGAGGGACAGTGGAACACTGAAGCTTTCTTT | TRBJ1-1 | TRBV14 | NA | TRBD1
CASSPGYIAFF | TGTGCCAGCAGCCCGGGTTATATAGCTTTCTTT | TRBJ1-1 | TRBV6-5 | NA | NA
CACHPRDRETGELFF | TGTGCCTGCCACCCTCGGGACAGGGAAACCGGGGAGCTGTTTTTT | TRBJ2-2 | TRBV30 | NA | TRBD1
CASSSPEGLGYGYTF | TGTGCCAGCAGCTCTCCGGAAGGGCTTGGCTATGGCTACACCTTC | TRBJ1-2 | TRBV7-9 | NA | NA
CASNPTWDTEAFF | TGTGCCAGCAACCCTACGTGGGACACTGAAGCTTTCTTT | TRBJ1-1 | TRBV6-5 | NA | NA
CASSVMPGNTEAFF | TGTGCCAGCAGTGTGATGCCGGGGAACACTGAAGCTTTCTTT | TRBJ1-1 | TRBV2 | NA | NA
CASSVKRGGTSTDTQYF | TGTGCCAGCAGCGTAAAGCGGGGGGGTACGAGCACAGATACGCAGTATTTT | TRBJ2-3 | TRBV9 | NA | TRBD2
CASTSSAGARGQPQHF | TGTGCCAGCACCTCCTCCGCGGGGGCCCGGGGTCAGCCCCAGCATTTT | TRBJ1-5 | TRBV28 | NA | NA
CASSQRQGAIVMFF | TGCGCCAGCAGCCAGAGACAGGGGGCGATTGTTATGTTTTTT | TRBJ1-4 | TRBV4-1 | NA | TRBD1
CASSLDRLGEGYTF | TGTGCCAGCAGCCTGGACAGGCTCGGGGAGGGCTACACCTTC | TRBJ1-2 | TRBV5-4 | NA | TRBD1
CAWSLPGNINQPQHF | TGTGCCTGGAGTTTACCGGGGAATATCAATCAGCCCCAGCATTTT | TRBJ1-5 | TRBV30 | NA | NA
CASSYTGGSYEQYF | TGTGCCAGCAGTTACACAGGGGGCTCCTACGAGCAGTACTTC | TRBJ2-7 | TRBV6-5 | NA | TRBD1
CASRPVGPLAPQTNYNEQFF | TGTGCCAGCAGGCCGGTAGGCCCGCTAGCGCCACAAACCAACTACAATGAGCAGTTCTTC | TRBJ2-1 | TRBV28 | NA | NA
CASSGNNRVDQPQHF | TGTGCCAGCAGTGGAAATAACAGGGTTGATCAGCCCCAGCATTTT | TRBJ1-5 | TRBV27 | NA | NA
CASSLGQADSGNTIYF | TGTGCCAGCAGCCTTGGACAGGCAGACTCTGGAAACACCATATATTTT | TRBJ1-3 | TRBV7-2 | NA | TRBD1
CASSSGEQYF | TGTGCCAGCAGTTCGGGCGAGCAGTACTTC | TRBJ2-7 | TRBV27 | NA | NA
CASSPPTGLGDTQYF | TGTGCCAGCTCACCACCGACCGGGCTAGGGGATACGCAGTATTTT | TRBJ2-3 | TRBV18 | NA | NA
CASSIVSGQGRETQYF | TGTGCCAGTAGTATAGTTTCAGGACAGGGGAGAGAGACCCAGTACTTC | TRBJ2-5 | TRBV19 | NA | TRBD1
CAWSADRWGGRAGTDTQYF | TGTGCCTGGAGTGCCGACAGGTGGGGCGGGAGGGCCGGAACAGATACGCAGTATTTT | TRBJ2-3 | TRBV30 | NA | TRBD2
CASSEVRGNEQFF | TGTGCCAGCAGTGAAGTCAGGGGGAATGAGCAGTTCTTC | TRBJ2-1 | TRBV2 | NA | TRBD1
CASSQGASYEQYF | TGTGCCAGCAGCCAAGGGGCCAGCTACGAGCAGTACTTC | TRBJ2-7 | TRBV16 | NA | NA
CASSLLTNEKLFF | TGTGCCAGCAGCTTATTAACTAATGAAAAACTGTTTTTT | TRBJ1-4 | TRBV7-2 | NA | NA
CASSNGAGAFF | TGTGCCAGCAGTAATGGAGCAGGAGCTTTCTTT | TRBJ1-1 | TRBV6-5 | once | NA
CASSLGTSGDNEQFF | TGTGCCAGCAGCTTAGGGACTAGCGGGGACAATGAGCAGTTCTTC | TRBJ2-1 | TRBV11-3 | NA | TRBD2
CASSTGSDTIYF | TGTGCCTCCTCGACAGGGTCCGACACCATATATTTT | TRBJ1-3 | TRBV30 | NA | TRBD1
CASRLGWGSSTDTQYF | TGTGCCAGCAGACTTGGTTGGGGATCTAGCACAGATACGCAGTATTTT | TRBJ2-3 | TRBV7-2 | NA | NA
CAISEPRTGPADTQYF | TGTGCCATCAGTGAGCCTCGGACGGGACCCGCAGATACGCAGTATTTT | TRBJ2-3 | TRBV10-3 | NA | NA
CASMGQLNTEAFF | TGTGCCAGTATGGGACAGTTGAACACTGAAGCTTTCTTT | TRBJ1-1 | TRBV2 | NA | TRBD1
CATSGAGDLGYTF | TGTGCCACCTCAGGGGCAGGGGATCTTGGCTACACCTTC | TRBJ1-2 | TRBV5-4 | NA | NA
CASSPTRGEQFF | TGTGCCAGCTCACCGACAAGAGGTGAGCAGTTCTTC | TRBJ2-1 | TRBV18 | NA | NA
CASSPGTPQGYTF | TGCGCCAGCAGCCCCGGGACTCCGCAGGGCTACACCTTC | TRBJ1-2 | TRBV4-1 | NA | NA
CASTDTLGSNQPQHF | TGTGCCAGCACCGATACGTTGGGTTCTAATCAGCCCCAGCATTTT | TRBJ1-5 | TRBV6-5 | NA | NA
CASSSNLAQEAFF | TGTGCCAGCTCCTCTAACCTGGCCCAAGAAGCTTTCTTT | TRBJ1-1 | TRBV18 | NA | NA
CASSHPPAVHPGANVLTF | TGTGCCAGCAGTCACCCCCCGGCAGTCCATCCTGGGGCCAACGTCCTGACTTTC | TRBJ2-6 | TRBV5-4 | NA | NA
CASSGQGYGYTF | TGTGCCAGCAGTGGACAGGGCTATGGCTACACCTTC | TRBJ1-2 | TRBV2 | NA | TRBD1
CASSDAGGNTDTQYF | TGTGCCAGCAGCGACGCGGGGGGAAACACAGATACGCAGTATTTT | TRBJ2-3 | TRBV13 | NA | TRBD2
CASSYPGGGADTQYF | TGTGCCAGCAGTTACCCCGGGGGGGGCGCAGATACGCAGTATTTT | TRBJ2-3 | TRBV6-5 | once | TRBD2
CASSFPTQDYEQYF | TGTGCCAGCAGCTTTCCCACCCAGGATTACGAGCAGTACTTC | TRBJ2-7 | TRBV7-4 | NA | NA
CASSDPPGLAYGEQFF | TGTGCCAGCAGTGACCCCCCCGGACTAGCGTACGGTGAGCAGTTCTTC | TRBJ2-1 | TRBV25-1 | NA | TRBD2
CASSPPGGVSGNTIYF | TGTGCCAGCAGCCCGCCCGGAGGGGTCTCTGGAAACACCATATATTTT | TRBJ1-3 | TRBV7-9 | NA | NA
CASSLEGPAEEGYQPQHF | TGTGCCAGCAGCTTAGAGGGGCCAGCTGAGGAGGGGTATCAGCCCCAGCATTTT | TRBJ1-5 | TRBV7-9 | NA | NA
CAISMTENSYEQYF | TGTGCCATCAGTATGACAGAGAACTCCTACGAGCAGTACTTC | TRBJ2-7 | TRBV10-3 | once | NA
CASSMGGWEQYF | TGTGCCAGTAGTATGGGGGGCTGGGAGCAGTACTTC | TRBJ2-7 | TRBV19 | NA | NA
CASSGSGSKNIQYF | TGTGCCAGCAGCGGCTCGGGTTCCAAAAACATTCAGTACTTC | TRBJ2-4 | TRBV3-1/TRBV3-2 | NA | NA
CASSWTASTDTQYF | TGTGCCAGCAGTTGGACAGCTAGCACAGATACGCAGTATTTT | TRBJ2-3 | TRBV27 | NA | NA
CASSWDRFFGASGANVLTF | TGTGCCAGTAGCTGGGACAGGTTCTTTGGGGCCTCTGGGGCCAACGTCCTGACTTTC | TRBJ2-6 | TRBV19 | NA | TRBD1
CASSQVFSGGAEQFF | TGCGCCAGCAGCCAAGTATTTAGCGGGGGGGCAGAGCAGTTCTTC | TRBJ2-1 | TRBV4-1 | NA | TRBD2
CASSLLRLAGSNEQFF | TGTGCCAGCAGCTTACTAAGACTAGCGGGAAGCAATGAGCAGTTCTTC | TRBJ2-1 | TRBV11-2 | NA | TRBD2
CANDPGDYGYTF | TGTGCCAACGACCCAGGGGACTATGGCTACACCTTC | TRBJ1-2 | TRBV7-9 | NA | NA
CASSPLGTGSYEQYF | TGCGCCAGCAGCCCCCTCGGGACAGGGTCTTACGAGCAGTACTTC | TRBJ2-7 | TRBV5-1 | NA | TRBD1
CASRPPGQGPDTQYF | TGTGCCAGCAGACCACCGGGACAGGGGCCAGATACGCAGTATTTT | TRBJ2-3 | TRBV7-9 | NA | TRBD1